The TCR beta chain described here comes from a study of early T cells in non-severe SARS-CoV-2 infection. About the study: The input, bulk RNA from unsorted whole blood, was sequenced, and chains were unpaired.

This CDR3 spans 16 amino acids. CDR1 and CDR2 (germline): SGHTA, FQGNSA. Trimming took off 1 base at V and 2 bases at J, with 12 bases between the two ends. This clonotype was detected a few times. In the library, individual cDNA molecules carried attached unique molecular identifiers. One entry per CDR3 protein results from TCRdb running MiXCR on the 5' RACE reads. Among 65,000 to 75,000 distinct CDR3 sequences listed, approximately 10% were seen once. The V call is TRBV7-2, the J call TRBJ2-1, with D perhaps given as TRBD1 or TRBD2 (5 bases each). The TCR sequence derives from an adult who was a healthcare worker with PCR-confirmed SARS-CoV-2 infection or an uninfected control (not recorded which). The material sequenced was whole blood. DNA for the CDR3: TGTGCCAGCAGCTTAGGGGGCGGGCCCCCCTACAATGAGCAGTTCTTC. Amino acid sequence: CASSLGGGPPYNEQFF.